Following are 21 T cell receptor beta chains from one sample sequenced in a study of T cell responses to AZD1222 COVID-19 vaccine. Data came from immunoSEQ multiplex PCR; TCRdb stores just in-frame clones and leaves some out. The sample gives 130,000 or so clones, roughly 90% of which show up once; 2.9% is in the top ten. The sample was peripheral blood, taken on day 0 of AZD1222 vaccination. These receptors were collected from an adult in good health.

This clone was found once. The V call is TRBV7-2, the J call TRBJ2-3; D is ambiguous. This CDR3 has 15 residues. Trimming removed 0 bases from V and 3 bases from J, with 10 bases in between. Germline V gene data show CDR1 as SGHTA and CDR2 as FQGNSA. The CDR3 sequence: CASSLASWATDTQYF. The DNA of the CDR3 is TGTGCCAGCAGCTTAGCTAGTTGGGCTACAGATACGCAGTATTTT.

The chain couples TRBV4-3 to TRBJ2-1, with D unclear. This CDR3 spans 13 amino acids. Trimming took off 3 bases at V and 4 bases at J, with 7 bases between the two ends. CDR1 and CDR2 (germline): LGHNA, YSLEER. The CDR3 coding sequence is TGCGCCAGCAGCCACAACCTGTACAATGAGCAGTTCTTC. The encoded protein is CASSHNLYNEQFF.

The V gene is TRBV6-5, the J gene TRBJ2-7, with D perhaps being TRBD1 or TRBD2 (5 bases each). This CDR3 is 14 amino acids long. The germline V and J ends were trimmed by 11 bases and 7 bases, with 24 bases remaining between them. Germline CDR1 MNHEY, CDR2 SVGAGI. The CDR3 sequence: CAGAREGRGFEQYF. As DNA, the CDR3 is TGTGCCGGGGCCCGGGAAGGCCGAGGATTTGAGCAGTACTTC.

The chain joins TRBV28 to TRBJ1-1; D remains unclear. Germline CDR1 and CDR2: MDHEN and SYDVKM. V lost 1 base, J lost 5 bases, and 14 bases lay in between. The CDR3 consists of 15 residues. The CDR3 sequence is CASSLLPRGGTEAFF. The DNA of the CDR3 is TGTGCCAGCAGTTTATTACCCCGGGGAGGTACTGAAGCTTTCTTT.

CDR3 amino acids: CASSPSSGANVLTF. Written as DNA, the CDR3 is TGTGCCAGCTCACCGTCTTCTGGGGCCAACGTCCTGACTTTC. The chain carries TRBV18 and TRBJ2-6; D unclear. CDR3 length: 14 amino acids. Per the germline V gene, CDR1 is KGHSH and CDR2 is LQKENI. Trimming removed 3 bases at V and 1 base at J, with 4 bases between. The full variable domain, with the rest looked up from reference TRBV18 and TRBJ2-6, is NAGVMQNPRHLVRRRGQEARLRCSPMKGHSHVYWYRQLPEEGLKFMVYLQKENIIDESGMPKERFSAEFPKEGPSILRIQQVVRGDSAAYFCASSPSSGANVLTFGAGSRLTVL.

This clone has only one observation. This sequence joins TRBV6-2 or TRBV6-3 and TRBJ2-3; no clear D. CDR1 is MNHEY and CDR2 is SVGEGT in the germline V gene. The CDR3 has 11 amino acids. V lost 5 bases, J lost 2 bases, and 2 bases lay in between. The CDR3 spells CASSNTDTQYF. In nucleotides, the CDR3 is TGTGCCAGCAGTAACACAGATACGCAGTATTTT.

The chain couples TRBV9 to TRBJ1-6, with D unresolved. Trimming left V 0 bases short and J 8 bases short, with 6 bases between. This CDR3 is built from 13 residues. The germline CDR1 and CDR2 sequences are SGDLS and YYNGEE. The CDR3 DNA follows: TGTGCCAGCAGCGTAGAACAACATTCACCCCTCCACTTT. Translation gives CASSVEQHSPLHF.

The J gene is TRBJ2-5, the V gene TRBV14; D uncertain. V was trimmed by 0 bases and J by 4 bases, leaving 12 bases between them. The CDR3 has 15 residues. Per the germline V gene, CDR1 is SGHDN and CDR2 is FVKESK. CDR3 in amino acids: CASSQDGLRVETQYF. The CDR3 DNA sequence: TGTGCCAGCAGCCAAGATGGGTTACGGGTAGAGACCCAGTACTTC.

The chain carries TRBV12-3 or TRBV12-4 and TRBJ1-1; 8 bases match TRBD1. There are 13 residues in the CDR3. With V trimmed by 8 bases and J by 4 bases, 6 bases remained unmatched. The CDR3 loop reads CASGLRGLTEAFF. For the CDR3, the DNA is TGTGCCAGCGGCCTCAGGGGGCTCACTGAAGCTTTCTTT.

The rearrangement joins TRBV19 to TRBJ1-1; the match to TRBD1 covers 10 bases. With 2 bases clipped from V and 8 bases from J, the junction kept 2 bases outside the gene matches. The CDR3 loop spans 13 amino acids. Germline values: CDR1 LNHDA, CDR2 SQIVND (reference sequence). The CDR3 reads CASSIPTGGEAFF. CDR3 in DNA: TGTGCCAGTAGTATACCGACAGGGGGCGAAGCTTTCTTT.

The genes are TRBV15 and TRBJ1-4; no clear D. The V end lost 5 bases, the J end lost 5 bases, and 12 bases lay between the germline ends. In germline, CDR1 is LNHNV, CDR2 YYDKDF (reference sequence). The CDR3 extends over 14 amino acids. CDR3: CATSPAKANEKLFF. In nucleotides, the CDR3 is TGTGCCACCAGCCCCGCCAAAGCAAATGAAAAACTGTTTTTT.

The CDR3 DNA reads TGTGCCAGCAGCGTAGTTACCGGGACAGGGGCGTCTGGCTACACCTTC. Its translation: CASSVVTGTGASGYTF. V is TRBV9 and J is TRBJ1-2; 10 bases line up with TRBD1. Germline V gene data show CDR1 as SGDLS and CDR2 as YYNGEE. This CDR3 has 16 residues. J gave up 7 bases and V 0 bases, and 9 bases lay outside the gene matches.

The CDR3 loop is CASRPGRISYEQYF. CDR3 sequence (DNA): TGTGCCAGCAGGCCCGGACGGATCTCCTACGAGCAGTACTTC. The genes are TRBV28 and TRBJ2-7; unclear D gene. V was cut by 6 bases and J by 0 bases, with 12 bases left in between. The CDR3 extends over 14 amino acids. Germline CDR1 is MDHEN and CDR2 is SYDVKM.

This clone was recorded once. The chain carries TRBV3-1 (or the pseudogene TRBV3-2) and TRBJ2-2; 9 nucleotides match TRBD2. CDR1 and CDR2 (germline): LGHDT, YNNKEL (reference sequence). The CDR3 is 20 residues long. V trimming: 0 bases; J trimming: 4 bases; junction bases outside the gene matches: 15. In DNA, the CDR3 is TGTGCCAGCAGCCAAGATAAGGTAGCGGGGGCCCCCGGGGGCACCGGGGAGCTGTTTTTT. Its translation is CASSQDKVAGAPGGTGELFF.

The chain has TRBV7-2 and TRBJ1-2; D not resolved. Germline lookup yields CDR1 SGHTA and CDR2 FQGNSA. With 2 bases removed from V and 0 bases from J, the gap between germline ends came to 7 bases. This CDR3 comprises 14 residues. The CDR3 region has the DNA TGTGCCAGCAGCTTAACCGCGGCTAACTATGGCTACACCTTC. Residues: CASSLTAANYGYTF.

The V call is TRBV28, the J call TRBJ2-3; 7 nucleotides align to TRBD2. There are 14 residues in the CDR3. Germline V gives CDR1 MDHEN, CDR2 SYDVKM. The J segment lost 4 bases and the V segment lost 2 bases, leaving 3 bases of the junction unmatched. The CDR3 DNA follows: TGTGCCAGCAGTTTACCGACTAGCTCAGATACGCAGTATTTT. Its protein is CASSLPTSSDTQYF.

The CDR3 region is CASSLGQGAGSPLHF. The CDR3 coding sequence is TGCGCCAGCAGCTTAGGGCAGGGGGCAGGTTCACCCCTCCACTTT. The gene calls are TRBV5-1 and TRBJ1-6; 8 nucleotides line up with TRBD1. The CDR3 is made up of 15 amino acids. V lost 2 bases and J lost 9; bases outside the gene matches: 7. CDR1 is SGHRS and CDR2 is YFSETQ in the germline V gene.

This rearrangement joins TRBV15 to TRBJ2-2; 9 bases map to TRBD1. The CDR3 is 14 residues long. Looked up from germline, CDR1 is LNHNV and CDR2 is YYDKDF (reference sequence). V lost 6 bases and J lost 6; bases outside the gene matches: 5. CDR3 coding DNA: TGTGCCACCAGGGAAACAGGGGGCCCCGGGGAGCTGTTTTTT. Translated, it gives CATRETGGPGELFF.

The CDR3 region is CASSVHGQGNSPLHF. The CDR3 coding sequence is TGTGCCAGCAGCGTTCACGGACAGGGGAATTCACCCCTCCACTTT. The chain combines TRBV9 with TRBJ1-6; 9 nucleotides align to TRBD1. Germline CDR1 SGDLS, CDR2 YYNGEE. The length of the CDR3 is 15 residues. The V gene end was trimmed by 2 bases and the J gene end by 7 bases; junction bases not matched to a gene: 4.

The chain uses TRBV25-1 and TRBJ2-1; either TRBD1 or TRBD2 may supply D (5 bases each). The CDR3 sequence is 15 residues long. V was clipped by 1 base and J by 5 bases, with 12 bases between them. From germline, CDR1 is MGHDK and CDR2 SYGVNS. The CDR3 region is CASSESGRSNNEQFF. The CDR3 DNA sequence: TGTGCCAGCAGTGAATCGGGGCGCTCAAACAATGAGCAGTTCTTC. Full variable domain (outside the CDR3, taken from reference TRBV25-1 and TRBJ2-1): EADIYQTPRYLVIGTGKKITLECSQTMGHDKMYWYQQDPGMELHLIHYSYGVNSTEKGDLSSESTVSRIRTEHFPLTLESARPSHTSQYLCASSESGRSNNEQFFGPGTRLTVL.

This clone has a handful of counts. DNA for the CDR3: TGTGCCAGCAGCTCCGGGGTCGGGAGGTATCAGCCCCAGCATTTT. Its protein product is CASSSGVGRYQPQHF. The genes are TRBV7-8 and TRBJ1-5; D is unclear. The CDR3 is 15 residues long. Germline V lookup: CDR1 SGHVS, CDR2 FQNEAQ. Trimming stripped 4 bases from V and 5 bases from J, with 15 bases between.